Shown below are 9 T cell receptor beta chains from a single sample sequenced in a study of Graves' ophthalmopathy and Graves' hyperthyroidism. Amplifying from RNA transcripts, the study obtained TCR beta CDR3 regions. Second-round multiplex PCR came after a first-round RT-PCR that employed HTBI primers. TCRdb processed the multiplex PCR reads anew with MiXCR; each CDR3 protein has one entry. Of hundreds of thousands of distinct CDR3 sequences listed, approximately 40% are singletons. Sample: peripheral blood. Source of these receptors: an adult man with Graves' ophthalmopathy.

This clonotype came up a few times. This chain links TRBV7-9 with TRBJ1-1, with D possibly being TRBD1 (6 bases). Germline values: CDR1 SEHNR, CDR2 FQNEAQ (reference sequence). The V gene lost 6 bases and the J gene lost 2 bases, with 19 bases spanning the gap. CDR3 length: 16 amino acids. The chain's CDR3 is CASRVHRETPNTEAFF. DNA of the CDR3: TGTGCCAGCAGGGTTCACAGGGAGACCCCAAACACTGAAGCTTTCTTT.

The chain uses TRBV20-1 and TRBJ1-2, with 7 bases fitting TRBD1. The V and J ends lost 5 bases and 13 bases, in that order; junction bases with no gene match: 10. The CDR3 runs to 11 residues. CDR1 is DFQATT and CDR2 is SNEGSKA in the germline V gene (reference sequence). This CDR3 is CSASKDRYSTF. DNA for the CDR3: TGCAGTGCTTCAAAGGACAGGTACTCCACCTTC.

CDR3 residues: CASSSTHRDRDPYGYTF. The CDR3, as DNA: TGTGCCAGCAGTTCCACTCATCGGGACAGGGATCCATATGGCTACACCTTC. The chain recombines TRBV9 with TRBJ1-2; TRBD1 aligns across 9 bases. This CDR3 spans 17 amino acids. With V trimmed by 5 bases and J by 5 bases, 16 bases remained unmatched. CDR1 is SGDLS and CDR2 is YYNGEE in the germline V gene.

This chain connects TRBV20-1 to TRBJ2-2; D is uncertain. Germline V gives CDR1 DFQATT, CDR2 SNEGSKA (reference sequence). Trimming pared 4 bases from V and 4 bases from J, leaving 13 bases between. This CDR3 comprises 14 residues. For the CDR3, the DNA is TGCAGTGCTACGCCTGACCCGGGCACCGGGGAGCTGTTTTTT. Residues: CSATPDPGTGELFF.

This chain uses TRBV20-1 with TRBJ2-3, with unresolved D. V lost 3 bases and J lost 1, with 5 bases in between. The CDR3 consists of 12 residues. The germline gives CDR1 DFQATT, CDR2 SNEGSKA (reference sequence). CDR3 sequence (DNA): TGCAGTGCTAGTAGGCGCACAGATACGCAGTATTTT. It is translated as CSASRRTDTQYF.

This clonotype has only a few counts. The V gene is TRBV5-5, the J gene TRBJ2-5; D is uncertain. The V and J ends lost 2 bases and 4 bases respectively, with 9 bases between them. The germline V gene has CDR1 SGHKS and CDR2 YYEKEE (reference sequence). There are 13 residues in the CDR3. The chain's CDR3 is CASSFLLGETQYF. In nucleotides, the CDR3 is TGTGCCAGCAGCTTTTTGCTGGGAGAGACCCAGTACTTC.

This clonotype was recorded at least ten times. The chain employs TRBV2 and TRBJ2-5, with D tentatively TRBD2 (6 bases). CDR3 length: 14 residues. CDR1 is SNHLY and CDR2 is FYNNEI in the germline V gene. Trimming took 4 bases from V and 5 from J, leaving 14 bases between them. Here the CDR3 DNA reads TGTGCCAGCAGTGGCGGGACCCAAGGGGAGACCCAGTACTTC. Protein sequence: CASSGGTQGETQYF.

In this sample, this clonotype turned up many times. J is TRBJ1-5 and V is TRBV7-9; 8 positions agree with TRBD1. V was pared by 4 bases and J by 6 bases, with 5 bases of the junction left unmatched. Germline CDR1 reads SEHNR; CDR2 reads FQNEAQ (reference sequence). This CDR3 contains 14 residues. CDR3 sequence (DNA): TGTGCCAGCAGCTCGGACAGGGTGGGTCAGCCCCAGCATTTT. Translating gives CASSSDRVGQPQHF.

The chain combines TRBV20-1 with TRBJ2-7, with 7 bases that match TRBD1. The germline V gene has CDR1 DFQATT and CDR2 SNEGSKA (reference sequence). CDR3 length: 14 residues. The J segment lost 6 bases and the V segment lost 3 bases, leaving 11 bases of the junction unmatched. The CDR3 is CSASNVRGSCEQYF. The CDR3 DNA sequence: TGCAGTGCTAGCAACGTCAGGGGGAGCTGCGAGCAGTACTTC.